This T cell receptor (beta chain) was observed in a study of T cells in localized non-small cell lung cancer (dated by TCRdb to 2019 to 2021). Regarding the complete study: T cell repertoires of 200 to 250 early-stage NSCLC patients were analyzed, with tumors being compared against uninvolved tumor-adjacent lungs. NSCLC patients had a mean age of around 61 years, and around 140 were male and about 98 female. All 230 or so NSCLC patients in the cohort were treatment-naive and had localized lung tumors that were resected.

Results the study describes overall, beyond this receptor: Because multi-region sequencing of the tumors was not done, intratumor heterogeneity could not be ruled out. A median of approximately 55 of the top 100 tumor clones were detected in paired uninvolved adjacent lung, and around 30 of these tumor clones were also found among the top 100 clones of the paired uninvolved adjacent lung. Because the study design was exploratory, TCR variables were selected using unadjusted p-values without false-discovery rate correction. The highest T cell clonality was observed in uninvolved tumor-adjacent lung, where clonality exceeded that of tumor, suggesting that antigenic responses were more focused in uninvolved tumor-adjacent lung. Higher T cell density in blood was associated with longer overall survival, whereas higher clonality in adjacent lung was associated with shorter survival.

At diagnosis, tumor, uninvolved tumor-adjacent lung and peripheral blood were collected and then preserved as a mix of FFPE and fresh-frozen material. For TCR repertoire profiling, the blood samples were analyzed as peripheral blood mononuclear cells. The CDR3 spans 15 residues, from the cysteine through the phenylalanine. The DNA shown is the 45-base CDR3, in frame from base 1. Looking up the germline V gene (reference sequence) yields CDR1 GTSNPN and CDR2 SVGIG. V loses 6 bases of germline sequence and J loses 9 bases, and the interval between the two ends is 21 bases. As for this clone: Its antigen remains undetermined. No much larger clonotype is one base removed from it; base qualities were not supplied.

TCR beta CDR3 regions were sequenced from DNA using the immunoSEQ Assay. On the authors' methods: T cell density was computed as TCR beta template counts normalized to usable DNA estimated by amplifying housekeeping genes. Richness was estimated with the preseqR package, extrapolating to 400,000 templates for PBMC samples and 120,000 templates for tissue samples. Clonality was defined as one minus Pielou's evenness. To identify tissue-enriched TCRs, differential abundance testing was run on productive amino-acid clonotypes with a minimum total count of 5 and an alpha of 0.1. The Jaccard Index and the Morisita Overlap Index were used to quantify repertoire overlap between compartments. GLIPH grouped TCR beta CDR3s together with public tetramer-defined viral CDR3s, and a viral motif had to include at least three viral sequences and also show V-gene enrichment. The clones in this table, taken by TCRdb from immuneACCESS, are in-frame only. Not every clone is retained; where verified, under half of the shortfall comes from an unresolved V gene, and the cause of the rest is unknown. For V, J and clone size, that table is used; D and trimming come from the DNA. Present in this sample are about 40,000 clones, around 86% of which were seen just once. The leading ten clones occupy approximately 7.4% of the sample.

This clonotype was sampled from a male donor older than 55 with stage II lung adenocarcinoma. The rearrangement combines TRBV30 with TRBJ1-6; TRBD1 is a possible D gene, resting on 5 matching bases. Sequencing was performed on peripheral blood mononuclear cells, taken before any cancer treatment. The DNA sequence reads TGTGCCTGCGCCCCGGGACTACTTGAAGGTTCACCCCTCCACTTT. This translates into CACAPGLLEGSPLHF.